Presented here are 32 T cell receptor beta chains from one specimen sequenced in a study of T cell responses to AZD1222 COVID-19 vaccine. Clones were read by immunoSEQ multiplex PCR, and TCRdb kept only the in-frame ones, dropping some. The sample contains about 84,000 clones, 70% to 90% of which appear only once. The starting material was peripheral blood, obtained on day 0 of AZD1222 vaccination. These receptors originate from an adult in good health.

V usage is TRBV5-1 and J usage is TRBJ2-7, with TRBD1 matching over 9 bases. With V trimmed by 4 bases and J by 5 bases, 7 bases remained unmatched. Germline V gene data show CDR1 as SGHRS and CDR2 as YFSETQ. The CDR3 consists of 14 residues. CDR3 sequence (DNA): TGCGCCAGCAGCACTGACAGGGGGGAGGACGAGCAGTACTTC. Protein: CASSTDRGEDEQYF. Combining the CDR3 with reference TRBV5-1 and TRBJ2-7 gives the whole variable domain KAGVTQTPRYLIKTRGQQVTLSCSPISGHRSVSWYQQTPGQGLQFLFEYFSETQRNKGNFPGRFSGRQFSNSRSEMNVSTLELGDSALYLCASSTDRGEDEQYFGPGTRLTVT.

The genes are TRBV9 and TRBJ2-3, with 7 nucleotides matching TRBD2. The CDR3 covers 15 residues. Per the germline V gene, CDR1 is SGDLS and CDR2 is YYNGEE. V lost 2 bases to trimming and J lost 6 bases; unmatched junction nucleotides: 9. Here the CDR3 reads CASSVAGRTQDTQYF. The DNA of the CDR3 is TGTGCCAGCAGCGTTGCCGGGAGGACTCAGGATACGCAGTATTTT. Variable domain in full (rest from reference TRBV9 and TRBJ2-3): DSGVTQTPKHLITATGQRVTLRCSPRSGDLSVYWYQQSLDQGLQFLIQYYNGEERAKGNILERFSAQQFPDLHSELNLSSLELGDSALYFCASSVAGRTQDTQYFGPGTRLTVL.

The V gene is TRBV19, the J gene TRBJ2-5; D call uncertain. The ends were cut back, 3 bases at V and 3 bases at J, with 5 bases in the middle. Germline-derived CDR1 and CDR2 are LNHDA and SQIVND (reference sequence). CDR3 length equals 12 residues. CDR3 loop: CASSIGEETQYF. The CDR3 DNA follows: TGTGCCAGTAGTATTGGAGAAGAGACCCAGTACTTC.

This sequence joins TRBV2 and TRBJ1-5, with 9 bases that match TRBD1. This CDR3 contains 16 residues. Germline values: CDR1 SNHLY, CDR2 FYNNEI. With V trimmed by 7 bases and J by 3 bases, 10 bases remained unmatched. The CDR3 DNA sequence: TGTGCCAGCAACAAACAGGGGGCCCTTAACAATCAGCCCCAGCATTTT. Its protein product is CASNKQGALNNQPQHF.

The chain couples TRBV6-5 to TRBJ1-4; tentative D call: TRBD1 (5 bases). Trimming shortened V by 1 base and J by 2 bases, and 11 bases separated the two germline ends. This CDR3 has 16 amino acids. CDR1 and CDR2 from the germline V gene are MNHEY and SVGAGI. The CDR3 DNA follows: TGTGCCAGCAGTTACTTGGGGGGGTGGACTAATGAAAAACTGTTTTTT. Its protein product is CASSYLGGWTNEKLFF.

The chain recombines TRBV2 with TRBJ1-5; D perhaps matches TRBD1 (6 bases). CDR1 is SNHLY, CDR2 FYNNEI, per germline. The CDR3 is made up of 15 amino acids. The V gene lost 6 bases and the J gene lost 0 bases, with 12 bases spanning the gap. The CDR3 DNA is TGTGCCAGCAGCCCAGGGGTGCATAGCAATCAGCCCCAGCATTTT. Translated: CASSPGVHSNQPQHF.

The chain joins TRBV19 to TRBJ2-7, with a possible D match to TRBD2 (5 bases). This CDR3 spans 14 amino acids. Germline V CDR1 and CDR2: LNHDA, SQIVND (reference sequence). V lost 6 bases, J lost 0 bases, and 12 bases lay in between. The CDR3 DNA sequence: TGTGCCAGTAGAGGCCGCCGGGACTCCTACGAGCAGTACTTC. This codes for CASRGRRDSYEQYF.

This clone was observed a few times. The chain uses TRBV12-3 or TRBV12-4 and TRBJ1-1; the D gene is possibly TRBD1 (6 bases). Trimming shortened V by 7 bases and J by 8 bases, and 11 bases separated the two germline ends. The length of the CDR3 is 11 residues. The CDR3 here is CASKYRVEAFF. The CDR3 DNA follows: TGTGCCAGCAAATACAGGGTCGAAGCTTTCTTT.

The rearrangement links TRBV10-3 to TRBJ2-7, with 9 bases fitting TRBD2. J gave up 6 bases and V 7 bases, and 10 bases lay outside the gene matches. The germline gives CDR1 ENHRY, CDR2 SYGVKD. This CDR3 has 14 amino acids. Here the CDR3 DNA reads TGTGCCATCACTTCTAGCGGGACCTTCTCCGAGCAGTACTTC. Protein product: CAITSSGTFSEQYF.

J is TRBJ1-5 and V is TRBV23-1; D ambiguous. TRBV23-1 is assigned to the ORF class and has an uncertain function. The V end was cut by 3 bases, the J end by 3 bases, with 12 bases between. The CDR3 totals 15 residues. The CDR3 sequence: CASSHRATSNQPQHF. Written as DNA, the CDR3 is TGCGCCAGCAGTCACCGGGCCACTTCCAATCAGCCCCAGCATTTT.

The chain recombines TRBV6-2 or TRBV6-3 with TRBJ2-1, with 7 bases matching TRBD1. The V segment lost 6 bases and the J segment 4 bases; nucleotides outside the gene matches: 9. The CDR3 spans 15 residues. CDR1 is MNHEY, CDR2 SVGEGT, per germline. The CDR3 reads CASSQGVSDYNEQFF. The CDR3 region has the DNA TGTGCCAGCAGCCAGGGGGTTAGCGATTACAATGAGCAGTTCTTC.

The chain carries TRBV15 and TRBJ2-7; D unresolved. CDR1 is LNHNV, CDR2 YYDKDF, per germline (reference sequence). V gave up 0 bases and J gave up 4 bases, with 13 bases separating them. The CDR3 covers 15 residues. The CDR3 bases are TGTGCCACCAGCAGAGACGCAACAGTACCTTACGAGCAGTACTTC. Translated: CATSRDATVPYEQYF.

V is TRBV19 and J is TRBJ1-5, with D tentatively TRBD1 (5 bases). Per germline, CDR1 LNHDA and CDR2 SQIVND (reference sequence). V was clipped by 7 bases and J by 8 bases, with 12 bases between them. This CDR3 region has 12 residues. CDR3: CASTGNLEPQHF. The CDR3 DNA reads as TGTGCCAGTACAGGGAATTTGGAGCCCCAGCATTTT. Based on the CDR3 plus reference TRBV19 and TRBJ1-5, the full variable domain is DGGITQSPKYLFRKEGQNVTLSCEQNLNHDAMYWYRQDPGQGLRLIYYSQIVNDFQKGDIAEGYSVSREKKESFPLTVTSAQKNPTAFYLCASTGNLEPQHFGDGTRLSIL.

The chain combines TRBV6-4 with TRBJ2-3; D is undetermined. The CDR3 has 17 amino acids. V was cut by 0 bases and J by 1 base, with 14 bases left in between. Per germline, CDR1 MRHNA and CDR2 SNTAGT. This CDR3 is CASSDSVQGLGTDTQYF. In DNA form, the CDR3 reads TGTGCCAGCAGTGACTCGGTTCAAGGTTTGGGCACAGATACGCAGTATTTT.

The J gene is TRBJ2-1, the V gene TRBV19; 7 positions match TRBD1. This CDR3 comprises 17 residues. The ends lost 6 bases at V and 2 bases at J; junction bases unmatched: 13. Germline V gene sequence: CDR1 LNHDA, CDR2 SQIVND (reference sequence). For the CDR3, the DNA is TGTGCCAGTAGGCGAGAAGGGGGCGAGCCGGCCTACAATGAGCAGTTCTTC. It yields the protein CASRREGGEPAYNEQFF.

The chain links TRBV28 to TRBJ1-1; tentative D call: TRBD1 (5 bases). V lost 5 bases to trimming and J lost 0 bases, with 13 bases between them. Germline CDR1 MDHEN, CDR2 SYDVKM. This CDR3 spans 15 amino acids. CDR3 loop: CASSPGAQVNTEAFF. CDR3 nucleotides: TGTGCCAGCAGTCCTGGGGCTCAAGTGAACACTGAAGCTTTCTTT. The whole variable domain, remainder taken from reference TRBV28 and TRBJ1-1, is DVKVTQSSRYLVKRTGEKVFLECVQDMDHENMFWYRQDPGLGLRLIYFSYDVKMKEKGDIPEGYSVSREKKERFSLILESASTNQTSMYLCASSPGAQVNTEAFFGQGTRLTVV.

The gene calls are TRBV4-2 and TRBJ1-2; TRBD1 aligns across 7 bases. Unmatched junction bases numbered 5, after V lost 3 bases and J lost 1 base. This CDR3 contains 15 residues. Per germline, CDR1 LGHNA and CDR2 YNFKEQ. CDR3 protein: CASSQGGQINYGYTF. In nucleotides, the CDR3 is TGTGCCAGCAGCCAGGGGGGACAGATTAACTATGGCTACACCTTC.

The chain links TRBV28 to TRBJ2-1; 8 nucleotides line up with TRBD2. In germline, CDR1 is MDHEN, CDR2 SYDVKM. This CDR3 comprises 16 residues. Unmatched junction bases numbered 7, after V lost 4 bases and J lost 2 bases. The CDR3 nucleotides are TGTGCCAGCAGTTCCTTTAGCGGGAAAGCCTACAATGAGCAGTTCTTC. Protein product: CASSSFSGKAYNEQFF.

This clone was observed a single time. The chain combines TRBV7-9 with TRBJ2-7; tentatively, D is TRBD1 (6 bases). V was shortened by 0 bases and J by 6 bases, with 18 bases between the two germline ends. Germline assignment: CDR1 SEHNR and CDR2 FQNEAQ (reference sequence). The CDR3 extends over 16 amino acids. The CDR3 loop reads CASSLAIRGGLGEQYF. Written as DNA, the CDR3 is TGTGCCAGCAGCTTAGCGATCAGGGGTGGTTTGGGCGAGCAGTACTTC.

The genes are TRBV12-3 or TRBV12-4 and TRBJ2-5; TRBD1 might be the D (5 bases). CDR3 length: 13 residues. With 6 bases removed from V and 4 bases from J, the gap between germline ends came to 12 bases. The CDR3 DNA reads TGTGCCAGCAGATCTACAGGTCCAGAGACCCAGTACTTC. Translated: CASRSTGPETQYF.

This clone was recorded once. The chain recombines TRBV6-2 or TRBV6-3 with TRBJ2-4, with 8 bases that match TRBD1. The CDR3 has 15 residues. Germline V lookup: CDR1 MNHEY, CDR2 SVGEGT. J was trimmed by 2 bases and V by 2 bases; bases with no gene match: 2. The CDR3 DNA is TGTGCCAGCAGTTACAACAGGGGGTCCAAAAACATTCAGTACTTC. Residues: CASSYNRGSKNIQYF.

J is TRBJ2-5 and V is TRBV5-6; 10 bases agree with TRBD2. The CDR3 is 16 residues long. V shed 1 base, J shed 2 bases, and the junction held 5 bases outside the gene matches. Germline V gene sequence: CDR1 SGHDT, CDR2 YYEEEE. The CDR3 DNA follows: TGTGCCAGCAGCTTGATGACTAGCGGGCTTCAAGAGACCCAGTACTTC. This encodes CASSLMTSGLQETQYF.

The chain links TRBV7-9 to TRBJ1-4, with D perhaps TRBD1 (5 bases). Germline assignment: CDR1 SEHNR and CDR2 FQNEAQ (reference sequence). The CDR3 sequence is 16 residues long. With 5 bases removed from V and 5 bases from J, the gap between germline ends came to 18 bases. CDR3 protein: CASSPVWQGLNEKLFF. The CDR3, as DNA: TGTGCCAGCAGCCCGGTCTGGCAGGGTCTGAATGAAAAACTGTTTTTT.

The chain recombines TRBV7-9 with TRBJ2-7, with no clear D. This CDR3 spans 11 amino acids. With 6 bases removed from V and 2 bases from J, the gap between germline ends came to 5 bases. Germline lookup yields CDR1 SEHNR and CDR2 FQNEAQ (reference sequence). The CDR3: CASSLTYEQYF. The DNA for the CDR3 is TGTGCCAGCAGTCTTACCTACGAGCAGTACTTC.

In this sample, this clone turned up once. V usage is TRBV7-9 and J usage is TRBJ1-2; TRBD1 matches at 9 bases. V lost 7 bases, J lost 4 bases, and 7 bases stayed unmatched. This CDR3 has 14 amino acids. Looked up from germline, CDR1 is SEHNR and CDR2 is FQNEAQ (reference sequence). The CDR3 sequence is CASKETGGSYGYTF. DNA for the CDR3: TGTGCCAGCAAGGAGACAGGGGGTTCCTATGGCTACACCTTC.

The genes are TRBV13 and TRBJ2-3; D ambiguous. Germline assignment: CDR1 PRHDT and CDR2 FYEKMQ (reference sequence). This CDR3 has 16 amino acids. V lost 5 bases and J 2 bases, leaving 17 bases between the germline ends. The chain's CDR3 is CASSTATRSNTDTQYF. The DNA of the CDR3 is TGTGCCAGCAGCACCGCGACAAGGTCAAACACAGATACGCAGTATTTT.

V gene TRBV2 combines with J gene TRBJ1-5; possibly TRBD1 for D (5 bases). The CDR3 spans 15 residues. V lost 3 bases and J 0 bases, leaving 9 bases between the germline ends. Germline CDR1 SNHLY, CDR2 FYNNEI. As DNA, the CDR3 is TGTGCCAGCAGTGAGAGGGGCTCTAGCAATCAGCCCCAGCATTTT. It codes for CASSERGSSNQPQHF.

The V call is TRBV5-4, the J call TRBJ2-4; 14 bases align to TRBD2. V lost 2 bases and J lost 7; bases outside the gene matches: 8. The V gene's germline CDR1 is SGHNT and CDR2 YYREEE (reference sequence). The CDR3 is 17 amino acids. CDR3 bases: TGTGCCAGCAGCTTAGGACTAGCGGGAGGCCAAGGCAACATTCAGTACTTC. Amino acids: CASSLGLAGGQGNIQYF.

The genes are TRBV7-6 and TRBJ1-5; 8 bases are a match to TRBD1. V was clipped by 1 base and J by 2 bases; unmatched bases: 7. This CDR3 has 17 amino acids. Germline V gives CDR1 SGHVS, CDR2 FNYEAQ. The CDR3 protein is CASSLGETGEGNQPQHF. Here the CDR3 DNA reads TGTGCCAGCAGCTTAGGCGAGACAGGGGAGGGCAATCAGCCCCAGCATTTT.

The chain uses TRBV7-2 and TRBJ1-5; 7 positions match TRBD1. The trim removed 5 bases at V and 6 bases at J, leaving 4 bases unmatched. CDR3 length: 13 residues. Germline V lookup: CDR1 SGHTA, CDR2 FQGNSA. The chain's CDR3 is CASSPTGTQPQHF. Written as DNA, the CDR3 is TGTGCCAGCAGCCCGACAGGGACTCAGCCCCAGCATTTT.

The chain recombines TRBV27 with TRBJ2-4; TRBD2 matches at 7 bases. The germline V gene encodes CDR1 MNHEY and CDR2 SMNVEV (reference sequence). With V trimmed by 6 bases and J by 13 bases, 12 bases remained unmatched. The CDR3 consists of 13 residues. The CDR3 loop is CASSPRMAGLQYF. CDR3 DNA sequence: TGTGCCAGCAGCCCCCGGATGGCGGGACTACAGTACTTC.

Only one count was recorded for this clone. The chain carries TRBV7-9 and TRBJ2-3, with D possibly being TRBD2 (5 bases). The CDR3 extends over 14 amino acids. The germline CDR1 and CDR2 sequences are SEHNR and FQNEAQ (reference sequence). The germline V and J ends were trimmed by 1 base and 2 bases, with 7 bases remaining between them. In nucleotides, the CDR3 is TGTGCCAGCAGCTTAGTACTAGTCACAGATACGCAGTATTTT. The encoded protein is CASSLVLVTDTQYF.